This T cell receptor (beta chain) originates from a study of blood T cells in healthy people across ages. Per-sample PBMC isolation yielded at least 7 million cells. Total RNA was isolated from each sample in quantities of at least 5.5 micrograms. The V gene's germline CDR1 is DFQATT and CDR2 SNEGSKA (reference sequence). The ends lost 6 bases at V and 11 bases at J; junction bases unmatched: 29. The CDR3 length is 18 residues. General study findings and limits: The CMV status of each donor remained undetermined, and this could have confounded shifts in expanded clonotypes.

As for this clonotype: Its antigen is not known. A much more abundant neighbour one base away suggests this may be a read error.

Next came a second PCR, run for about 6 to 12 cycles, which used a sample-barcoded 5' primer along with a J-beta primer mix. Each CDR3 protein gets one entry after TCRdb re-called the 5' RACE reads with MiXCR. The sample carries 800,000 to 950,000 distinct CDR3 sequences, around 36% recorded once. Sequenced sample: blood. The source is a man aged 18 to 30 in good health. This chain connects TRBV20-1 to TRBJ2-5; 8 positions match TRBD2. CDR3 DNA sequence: TGCAGTGCCCCTCCGGGACTAGGAAACCCTTCTGCCTACAATGAGCAGTACTTC. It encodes CSAPPGLGNPSAYNEQYF.